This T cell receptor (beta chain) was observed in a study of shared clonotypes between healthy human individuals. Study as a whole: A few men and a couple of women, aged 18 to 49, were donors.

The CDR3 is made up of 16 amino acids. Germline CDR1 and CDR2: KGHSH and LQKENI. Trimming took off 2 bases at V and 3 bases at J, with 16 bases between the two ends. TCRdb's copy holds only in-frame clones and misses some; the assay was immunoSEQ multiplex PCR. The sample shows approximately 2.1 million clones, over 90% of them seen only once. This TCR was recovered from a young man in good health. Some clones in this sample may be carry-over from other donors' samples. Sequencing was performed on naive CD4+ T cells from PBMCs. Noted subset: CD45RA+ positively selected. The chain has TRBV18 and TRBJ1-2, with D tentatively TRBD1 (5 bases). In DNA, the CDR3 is TGTGCCAGCTCACCAAGGTTGGAGGGGATCGACTATGGCTACACCTTC. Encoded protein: CASSPRLEGIDYGYTF.